This record concerns one T cell receptor (beta chain) sequence. The entry originates in a study of CD8 T cells in Susac syndrome. RNA amounts of roughly 0.5 to 1 ug underwent reverse transcription with random hexamers. MiXCR was run by TCRdb on the immunoSEQ multiplex PCR reads, yielding one entry per CDR3 protein. Counted here are about 150,000 distinct CDR3 sequences, just under 95% occurring once; the ten biggest clones make up more than 0.2%. The germline CDR1 and CDR2 sequences are DFQATT and SNEGSKA (reference sequence). CDR3 length: 13 residues. With 1 base removed from V and 7 bases from J, the gap between germline ends came to 14 bases.

The chain combines TRBV20-1 with TRBJ2-7; D gene ambiguous. Sequencing used CD8+ T cells from PBMCs. The sequence came from a human donor with multiple sclerosis. The CDR3: CSARGPSSREQYF. DNA of the CDR3: TGCAGTGCTAGAGGGCCCTCGTCTAGGGAGCAGTACTTC.